This T cell receptor beta chain was identified during a study of response to subunit inactivated influenza vaccine. With 5 bases clipped from V and 4 bases from J, the junction kept 5 bases outside the gene matches. CDR3 length: 15 residues. Concerning this clonotype: What it binds is unknown.

Study-wide points: That few new T cells are recruited by each seasonal influenza vaccination was the authors' suggestion.

TCRdb re-derived calls from the RT-PCR reads in MiXCR, one entry per CDR3 protein. The sample holds fewer than 650,000 distinct CDR3 sequences, 10% to 15% seen once. This TCR was recovered from a man aged 50-60 years who received an inactivated influenza vaccine. Sequencing used PBMCs from blood, obtained roughly 46 days after vaccination. The V call is TRBV12-3 or TRBV12-4, the J call TRBJ2-1, with 10 bases lining up with TRBD1. Here the CDR3 reads CASSMGQGSYNEQFF. As DNA, the CDR3 is TGTGCCAGCAGTATGGGACAGGGGAGTTACAATGAGCAGTTCTTC.